These 24 T cell receptor beta chains originate from one sample sequenced in a study of Ad26.COV2.S vaccination and SARS-CoV-2 variants. Measured with immunoSEQ multiplex PCR; TCRdb has only the in-frame clones, and not every one. The table lists over 85,000 clones, more than 70% of them singletons. This specimen consisted of peripheral blood, obtained after recovery from COVID-19. These receptors were collected from a human donor who had recovered from COVID-19.

This rearrangement joins TRBV11-2 to TRBJ2-1; 7 bases map to TRBD2. V was pared by 5 bases and J by 9 bases, with 13 bases of the junction left unmatched. Germline values: CDR1 SGHAT, CDR2 FQNNGV. The CDR3 length is 15 residues. CDR3 DNA: TGTGCCAGCAGCCCGAGTAGCCTAGCGGTCGGTGAGCAGTTCTTC. Its translation: CASSPSSLAVGEQFF.

The J gene is TRBJ2-7, the V gene TRBV27; no clear D. This CDR3 has 14 amino acids. Germline CDR1 reads MNHEY; CDR2 reads SMNVEV (reference sequence). The V and J ends lost 5 bases and 0 bases respectively, with 11 bases between them. Written as DNA, the CDR3 is TGTGCCAGCAGTCGGACGCGGACCTCCTACGAGCAGTACTTC. Its protein is CASSRTRTSYEQYF.

The rearrangement links TRBV7-9 to TRBJ2-3, with 13 bases lining up with TRBD2. The V segment lost 4 bases and the J segment 2 bases; nucleotides outside the gene matches: 3. The CDR3 loop spans 16 amino acids. Germline V lookup: CDR1 SEHNR, CDR2 FQNEAQ (reference sequence). CDR3: CASSSGLAGHTDTQYF. CDR3 nucleotides: TGTGCCAGCAGCTCGGGACTAGCGGGACACACAGATACGCAGTATTTT.

CDR3: CASSSRDTLLWDYGYTF. The CDR3 nucleotides read TGCGCCAGCAGTTCCCGGGACACCCTCCTTTGGGACTATGGCTACACCTTC. The chain couples TRBV10-1 to TRBJ1-2, with D tentatively TRBD1 (6 bases). Germline CDR1 reads WNHNN; CDR2 reads SYGVQD (reference sequence). The ends were cut back, 5 bases at V and 3 bases at J, with 22 bases in the middle. The CDR3 contains 17 residues.

This chain connects TRBV15 to TRBJ1-5; D is ambiguous. The CDR3 is 13 residues long. The germline gives CDR1 LNHNV, CDR2 YYDKDF (reference sequence). Deletions cut 0 bases from V and 4 bases from J, with 4 bases between. CDR3 loop: CATSRDQNQPQHF. The CDR3 DNA is TGTGCCACCAGCAGAGACCAAAATCAGCCCCAGCATTTT.

The table lists this clone with a count of one. The chain has TRBV11-3 and TRBJ1-1; D unresolved. This CDR3 has 11 amino acids. Trimming cost V 4 bases and J 4 bases, with 4 bases left between them. Germline V lookup: CDR1 SGHNT, CDR2 YENEEA. The CDR3 nucleotides read TGTGCCAGCAGCTCCTTCACTGAAGCTTTCTTT. It specifies CASSSFTEAFF.

V is TRBV4-3 and J is TRBJ2-7; D ambiguous. Germline V gene data show CDR1 as LGHNA and CDR2 as YSLEER. Trimming cost V 0 bases and J 2 bases, with 11 bases left between them. The CDR3 is made up of 15 amino acids. CDR3 in amino acids: CASSQDRVGTYEQYF. The CDR3 region has the DNA TGCGCCAGCAGCCAAGATCGCGTCGGTACCTACGAGCAGTACTTC.

The CDR3 DNA reads TGTGCCAGCAACCAACAGGGGGCTGGAAACACCATATATTTT. Protein product: CASNQQGAGNTIYF. The chain carries TRBV7-2 and TRBJ1-3; 8 positions match TRBD1. This CDR3 is built from 14 residues. Germline V lookup: CDR1 SGHTA, CDR2 FQGNSA. V shed 7 bases, J shed 2 bases, and the junction held 4 bases outside the gene matches.

This chain connects TRBV14 to TRBJ2-1, with 10 bases that match TRBD2. The CDR3 is 18 amino acids. The germline V gene has CDR1 SGHDN and CDR2 FVKESK. Unmatched junction bases numbered 15, after V lost 2 bases and J lost 8 bases. The CDR3 loop reads CASSQSAKETSGFYEQFF. The CDR3, as DNA: TGTGCCAGCAGCCAAAGCGCGAAAGAGACTAGCGGGTTCTATGAGCAGTTCTTC.

The chain uses TRBV18 and TRBJ1-3; the D is unclear. CDR3 length: 14 residues. The germline CDR1 and CDR2 sequences are KGHSH and LQKENI. The V end lost 4 bases, the J end lost 0 bases, and 7 bases lay between the germline ends. CDR3 region: CASSRGDSGNTIYF. DNA of the CDR3: TGTGCCAGCTCACGTGGGGACTCTGGAAACACCATATATTTT.

The rearrangement links TRBV6-6 to TRBJ1-3; D remains unclear. Germline V gives CDR1 MNHNY, CDR2 SVGAGI (reference sequence). V was cut by 5 bases and J by 0 bases, with 8 bases left in between. The CDR3 consists of 14 residues. For the CDR3, the DNA is TGTGCCAGCAGTACGCGGACCTCTGGAAACACCATATATTTT. It codes for CASSTRTSGNTIYF.

The chain combines TRBV5-6 with TRBJ1-1, with 10 bases fitting TRBD1. After removal of 4 bases from V and 3 bases from J, the junction contained 6 bases not matched to a gene. Germline V gene sequence: CDR1 SGHDT, CDR2 YYEEEE. The CDR3 length is 15 residues. CDR3 amino acids: CASSPAGTGDTEAFF. The CDR3 region has the DNA TGTGCCAGCAGCCCAGCCGGGACAGGGGACACTGAAGCTTTCTTT. Full variable domain (rest looked up from reference TRBV5-6 and TRBJ1-1): DAGVTQSPTHLIKTRGQQVTLRCSPKSGHDTVSWYQQALGQGPQFIFQYYEEEERQRGNFPDRFSGHQFPNYSSELNVNALLLGDSALYLCASSPAGTGDTEAFFGQGTRLTVV.

This clone was counted a single time. This chain links TRBV12-5 with TRBJ1-2; TRBD1 is a possible D gene (5 bases). Germline lookup yields CDR1 LGHNT and CDR2 FRNRAP. The CDR3 is made up of 13 amino acids. V was pared by 3 bases and J by 4 bases, with 9 bases between. As DNA, the CDR3 is TGTGCTAGTGGTTTCCGGGGGTTCTATGGCTACACCTTC. Translation gives CASGFRGFYGYTF.

The rearrangement joins TRBV9 to TRBJ1-1, with 9 nucleotides matching TRBD1. Germline V gene data show CDR1 as SGDLS and CDR2 as YYNGEE. The CDR3 length is 15 residues. V gave up 4 bases and J gave up 5 bases; unmatched junction bases: 9. CDR3 residues: CASSPPGQGHTEAFF. The CDR3 region has the DNA TGTGCCAGCAGCCCTCCGGGACAGGGACATACTGAAGCTTTCTTT. The full variable domain, rest sourced from reference TRBV9 and TRBJ1-1, is DSGVTQTPKHLITATGQRVTLRCSPRSGDLSVYWYQQSLDQGLQFLIQYYNGEERAKGNILERFSAQQFPDLHSELNLSSLELGDSALYFCASSPPGQGHTEAFFGQGTRLTVV.

The V gene is TRBV13, the J gene TRBJ1-2; D is ambiguous. The CDR3 has 17 residues. The germline gives CDR1 PRHDT, CDR2 FYEKMQ (reference sequence). V gave up 2 bases and J gave up 4 bases, with 20 bases separating them. Here the CDR3 DNA reads TGTGCCAGCAGCTTACAAGGCCCATCAGCGAACCCCTATGGCTACACCTTC. The encoded protein is CASSLQGPSANPYGYTF.

The chain links TRBV6-5 to TRBJ1-5; no reliable D call. The CDR3 loop spans 15 amino acids. Germline lookup yields CDR1 MNHEY and CDR2 SVGAGI. Trimming left V 5 bases short and J 7 bases short, with 18 bases between. The CDR3 loop is CASSTREHGNQPQHF. The CDR3 nucleotides are TGTGCCAGCAGTACTAGGGAACACGGGAACCAGCCCCAGCATTTT.

This clone has more than one count but fewer than ten. The CDR3 loop reads CASSPGLAGGGYTDTQYF. CDR3 in DNA: TGTGCCAGCAGCCCCGGACTAGCGGGAGGGGGGTACACAGATACGCAGTATTTT. The chain employs TRBV4-2 and TRBJ2-3; 15 bases fit TRBD2. The trim removed 4 bases at V and 2 bases at J, leaving 7 bases unmatched. Germline lookup yields CDR1 LGHNA and CDR2 YNFKEQ. The CDR3 sequence is 18 residues long.

The chain uses TRBV27 and TRBJ1-1; 7 bases map to TRBD1. Germline V gene sequence: CDR1 MNHEY, CDR2 SMNVEV (reference sequence). Trimming at V came to 2 bases and at J to 3 bases, leaving 6 bases not matched to a gene. CDR3 length: 15 residues. DNA of the CDR3: TGTGCCAGCAGTTTACGATCGACAGGGTACACTGAAGCTTTCTTT. Its protein product is CASSLRSTGYTEAFF.

V and J are TRBV14 and TRBJ2-1; the match to TRBD1 covers 7 bases. From germline, CDR1 is SGHDN and CDR2 FVKESK. Germline trimming cut 6 bases from V and 6 bases from J; bases unmatched to any gene: 5. The CDR3 runs to 13 residues. CDR3 bases: TGTGCCAGCAGTTACGACAGGGTCAATGAGCAGTTCTTC. This codes for CASSYDRVNEQFF.

The gene calls are TRBV28 and TRBJ1-1, with D possibly TRBD1 on 6 matching bases. Germline V lookup: CDR1 MDHEN, CDR2 SYDVKM. The CDR3 consists of 14 residues. V gave up 8 bases and J gave up 7 bases, with 20 bases separating them. In DNA form, the CDR3 reads TGTGCCAGCCTTACCCTTGGACAGCCGTATGAAGCTTTCTTT. This codes for CASLTLGQPYEAFF.

Notes on this clone: At one of its ends the junction is not consistent with the germline gene, which may arise from a read error. The chain recombines TRBV27 with TRBJ1-2; TRBD1 agrees at 7 bases. There are 14 residues in the CDR3. Germline CDR1 and CDR2: MNHEY and SMNVEV (reference sequence). CDR3 nucleotide sequence: TGTGCCAGCAGCCCCGCAGGGGGAGGCTATGGCCACACCTTC. This sequence encodes CASSPAGGGYGHTF.

The V call is TRBV25-1, the J call TRBJ1-3; D is uncertain. The CDR3 has 14 residues. The germline V gene encodes CDR1 MGHDK and CDR2 SYGVNS. V was trimmed by 1 base and J by 6 bases, leaving 10 bases between them. The CDR3 DNA reads TGTGCCAGCAGTGAATTTGGCAGCCTAAACACCATATATTTT. Translated: CASSEFGSLNTIYF.

This chain uses TRBV6-1 with TRBJ2-4; 11 nucleotides agree with TRBD1. Per the germline V gene, CDR1 is MNHNS and CDR2 is SASEGT. This CDR3 has 17 amino acids. The V segment lost 3 bases and the J segment 3 bases; nucleotides outside the gene matches: 7. The CDR3 spells CASSDRTGGAVKNIQYF. In nucleotides, the CDR3 is TGTGCCAGCAGTGACCGGACAGGGGGCGCAGTCAAAAACATTCAGTACTTC.

The V call is TRBV19, the J call TRBJ2-7; 9 bases are a match to TRBD1. Germline V gene lookup returns CDR1 LNHDA and CDR2 SQIVND (reference sequence). The CDR3 length is 14 residues. V shed 9 bases and J 3 bases; nucleotides not matched to a gene: 9. The CDR3, as DNA: TGTGCCAGCTCCTCCGGGACAGGGTTCTACGAGCAGTACTTC. It specifies CASSSGTGFYEQYF.